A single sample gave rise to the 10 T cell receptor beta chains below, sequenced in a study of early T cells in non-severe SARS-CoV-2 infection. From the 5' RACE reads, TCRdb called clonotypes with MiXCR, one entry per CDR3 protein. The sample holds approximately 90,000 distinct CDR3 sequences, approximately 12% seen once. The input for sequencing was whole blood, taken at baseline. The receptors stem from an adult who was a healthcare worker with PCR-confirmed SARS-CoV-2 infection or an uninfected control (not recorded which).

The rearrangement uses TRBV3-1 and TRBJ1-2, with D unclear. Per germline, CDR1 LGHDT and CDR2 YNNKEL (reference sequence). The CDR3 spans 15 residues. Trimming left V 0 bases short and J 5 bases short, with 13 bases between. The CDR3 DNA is TGTGCCAGCAGCCAAGATCGGGCAGGACCTTATGGCTACACCTTC. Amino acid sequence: CASSQDRAGPYGYTF.

This CDR3 reads CASSPDNSPLHF. In nucleotides, the CDR3 is TGTGCCAGCTCACCAGATAATTCACCCCTCCACTTT. The chain has TRBV18 and TRBJ1-6; no firm D call. CDR1 is KGHSH and CDR2 is LQKENI in the germline V gene. Between the trimmed V and J ends, which lost 2 bases and 5 bases, there was a span of 1 base. The CDR3 covers 12 residues.

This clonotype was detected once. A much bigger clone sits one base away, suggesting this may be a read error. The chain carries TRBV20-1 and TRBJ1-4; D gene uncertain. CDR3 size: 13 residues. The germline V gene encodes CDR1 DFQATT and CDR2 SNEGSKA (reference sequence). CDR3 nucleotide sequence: TGCGGTGCTGTACCAGCTACTAATGAAAAACTGTTTTTT. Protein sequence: CGAVPATNEKLFF.

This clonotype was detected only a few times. The CDR3 protein is CASSYGVAGGNIQYF. Written as DNA, the CDR3 is TGTGCCAGCAGTTACGGGGTAGCGGGGGGAAACATTCAGTACTTC. The V gene is TRBV6-5, the J gene TRBJ2-4; 10 positions match TRBD2. The CDR3 has 15 residues. Germline values: CDR1 MNHEY, CDR2 SVGAGI. V dropped 2 bases and J dropped 6; count of bases not matched to a gene: 4.

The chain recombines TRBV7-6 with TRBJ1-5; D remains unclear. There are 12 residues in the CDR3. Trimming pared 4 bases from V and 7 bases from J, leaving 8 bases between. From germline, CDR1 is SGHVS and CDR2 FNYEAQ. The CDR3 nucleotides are TGTGCCAGCAGCTGGGTAGGGCAGCCCCAGCATTTT. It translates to CASSWVGQPQHF. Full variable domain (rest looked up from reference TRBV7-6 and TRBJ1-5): GAGVSQSPRYKVTKRGQDVALRCDPISGHVSLYWYRQALGQGPEFLTYFNYEAQQDKSGLPNDRFSAERPEGSISTLTIQRTEQRDSAMYRCASSWVGQPQHFGDGTRLSIL.

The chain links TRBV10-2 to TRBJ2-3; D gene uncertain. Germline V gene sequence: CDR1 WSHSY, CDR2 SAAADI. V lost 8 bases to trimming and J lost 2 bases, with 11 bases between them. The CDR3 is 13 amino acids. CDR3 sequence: CASPPPHTDTQYF. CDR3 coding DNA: TGCGCCAGCCCACCGCCCCACACAGATACGCAGTATTTT.

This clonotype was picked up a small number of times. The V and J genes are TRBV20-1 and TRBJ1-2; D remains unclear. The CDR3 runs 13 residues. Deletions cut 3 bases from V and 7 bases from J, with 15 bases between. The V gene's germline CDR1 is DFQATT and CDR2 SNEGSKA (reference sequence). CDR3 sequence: CSASLPGEIGYTF. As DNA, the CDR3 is TGCAGTGCTAGCCTCCCTGGGGAGATTGGCTACACCTTC.

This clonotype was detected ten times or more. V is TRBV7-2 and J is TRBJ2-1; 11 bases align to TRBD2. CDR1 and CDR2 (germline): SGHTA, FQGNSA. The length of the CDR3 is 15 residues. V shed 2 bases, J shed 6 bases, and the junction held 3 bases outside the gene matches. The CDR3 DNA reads TGTGCCAGCAGCTTAACTAGCGGGAGCGGCAATGAGCAGTTCTTC. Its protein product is CASSLTSGSGNEQFF.

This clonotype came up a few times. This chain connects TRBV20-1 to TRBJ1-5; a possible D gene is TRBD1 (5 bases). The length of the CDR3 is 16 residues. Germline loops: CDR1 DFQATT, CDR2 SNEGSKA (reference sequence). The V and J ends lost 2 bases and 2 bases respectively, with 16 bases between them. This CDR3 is CSARRQGVRGNQPQHF. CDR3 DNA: TGCAGTGCTAGACGGCAGGGTGTTCGAGGCAATCAGCCCCAGCATTTT.

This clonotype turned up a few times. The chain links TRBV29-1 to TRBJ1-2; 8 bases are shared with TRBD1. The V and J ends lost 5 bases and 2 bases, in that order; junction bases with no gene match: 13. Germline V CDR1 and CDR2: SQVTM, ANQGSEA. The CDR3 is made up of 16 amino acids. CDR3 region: CSVSHLKTGANYGYTF. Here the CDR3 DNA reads TGCAGCGTTTCTCATCTAAAGACAGGGGCCAACTATGGCTACACCTTC.